This T cell receptor (beta chain) came from a study of OX40 agonist ivuxolimab in advanced cancers. As for the study in general: An agonistic human IgG2 monoclonal antibody against OX40 (CD134) was given.

Assay used: immunoSEQ multiplex PCR; TCRdb lists only in-frame clones, some missing. Of 30,000 or so clones listed, around 80% are singletons. The cohort excluded patients with autoimmune disease history or systemic immunosuppression. The receptor's source is an adult with an advanced solid tumor such as melanoma, head and neck, liver or kidney cancer. This specimen was CD4+ or CD8+ T cells sorted from blood, taken in a trial of the OX40 agonist ivuxolimab.

CDR3 nucleotides: TGTGCCAGCCAGCGGGGGCTCAATTTGTGGGAGACCCAGTACTTC. It encodes CASQRGLNLWETQYF. The chain recombines TRBV2 with TRBJ2-5; 8 bases line up with TRBD2. CDR1 and CDR2 from the germline V gene are SNHLY and FYNNEI. The V and J ends lost 8 bases and 5 bases, in that order; junction bases with no gene match: 13. The CDR3 covers 15 residues.